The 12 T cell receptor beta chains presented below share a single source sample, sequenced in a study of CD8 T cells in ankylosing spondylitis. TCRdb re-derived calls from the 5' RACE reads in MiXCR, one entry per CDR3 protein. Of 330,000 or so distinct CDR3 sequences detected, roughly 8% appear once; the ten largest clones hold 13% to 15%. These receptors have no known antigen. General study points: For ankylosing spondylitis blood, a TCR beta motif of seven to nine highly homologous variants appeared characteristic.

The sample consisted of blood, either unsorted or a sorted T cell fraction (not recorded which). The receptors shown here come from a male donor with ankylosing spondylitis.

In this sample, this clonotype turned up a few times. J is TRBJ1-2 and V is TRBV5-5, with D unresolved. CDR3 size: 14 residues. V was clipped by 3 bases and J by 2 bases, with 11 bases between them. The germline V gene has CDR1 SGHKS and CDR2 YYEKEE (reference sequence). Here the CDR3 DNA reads TGTGCCAGCAGCTCCCTGACTGCAAACTATGGCTACACCTTC. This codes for CASSSLTANYGYTF.

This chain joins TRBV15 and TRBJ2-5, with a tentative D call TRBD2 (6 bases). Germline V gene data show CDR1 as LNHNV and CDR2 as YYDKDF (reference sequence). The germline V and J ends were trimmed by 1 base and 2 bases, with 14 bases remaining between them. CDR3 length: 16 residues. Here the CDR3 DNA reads TGTGCCACCAGCAGAGTCGGAGGGGCTACTCAAGAGACCCAGTACTTC. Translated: CATSRVGGATQETQYF.

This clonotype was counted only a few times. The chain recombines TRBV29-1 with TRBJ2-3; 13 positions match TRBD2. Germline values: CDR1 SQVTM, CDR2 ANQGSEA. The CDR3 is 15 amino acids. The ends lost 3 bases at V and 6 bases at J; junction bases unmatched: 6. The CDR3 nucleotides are TGCAGCGTTGAGCTGGGACTAGCGGGATTCGATACGCAGTATTTT. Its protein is CSVELGLAGFDTQYF.

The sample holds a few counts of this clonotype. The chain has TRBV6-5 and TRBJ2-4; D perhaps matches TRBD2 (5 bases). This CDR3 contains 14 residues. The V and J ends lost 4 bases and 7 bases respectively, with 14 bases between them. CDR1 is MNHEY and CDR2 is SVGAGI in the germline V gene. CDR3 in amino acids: CASSSGPPGNIQYF. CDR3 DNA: TGTGCCAGCAGTTCCGGGCCACCGGGGAACATTCAGTACTTC.

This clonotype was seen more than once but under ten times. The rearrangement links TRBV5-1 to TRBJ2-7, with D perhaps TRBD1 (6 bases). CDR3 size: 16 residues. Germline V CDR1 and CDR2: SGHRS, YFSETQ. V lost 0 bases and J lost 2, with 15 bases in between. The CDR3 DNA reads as TGCGCCAGCAGCTTGGTCGTCAGCCAGGGGCCCTACGAGCAGTACTTC. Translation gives CASSLVVSQGPYEQYF. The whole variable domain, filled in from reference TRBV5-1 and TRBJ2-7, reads KAGVTQTPRYLIKTRGQQVTLSCSPISGHRSVSWYQQTPGQGLQFLFEYFSETQRNKGNFPGRFSGRQFSNSRSEMNVSTLELGDSALYLCASSLVVSQGPYEQYFGPGTRLTVT.

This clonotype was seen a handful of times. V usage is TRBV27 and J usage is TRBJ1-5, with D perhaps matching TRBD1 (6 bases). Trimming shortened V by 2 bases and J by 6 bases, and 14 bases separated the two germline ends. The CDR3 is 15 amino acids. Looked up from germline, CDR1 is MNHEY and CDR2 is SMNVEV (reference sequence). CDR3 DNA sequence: TGTGCCAGCAGTTTAACACAGGGTGTCGGTCAGCCCCAGCATTTT. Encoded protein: CASSLTQGVGQPQHF.

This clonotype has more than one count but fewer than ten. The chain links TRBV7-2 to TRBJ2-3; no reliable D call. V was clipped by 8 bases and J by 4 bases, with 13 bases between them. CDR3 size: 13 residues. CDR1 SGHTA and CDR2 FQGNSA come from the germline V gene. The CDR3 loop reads CASASVGADTQYF. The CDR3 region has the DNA TGTGCCAGCGCATCGGTGGGTGCAGATACGCAGTATTTT.

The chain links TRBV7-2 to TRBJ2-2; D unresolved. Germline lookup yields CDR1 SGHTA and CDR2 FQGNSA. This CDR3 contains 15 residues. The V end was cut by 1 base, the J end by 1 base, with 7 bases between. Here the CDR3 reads CASSLVGKNTGELFF. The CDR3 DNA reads TGTGCCAGCAGCTTAGTAGGGAAGAACACCGGGGAGCTGTTTTTT.

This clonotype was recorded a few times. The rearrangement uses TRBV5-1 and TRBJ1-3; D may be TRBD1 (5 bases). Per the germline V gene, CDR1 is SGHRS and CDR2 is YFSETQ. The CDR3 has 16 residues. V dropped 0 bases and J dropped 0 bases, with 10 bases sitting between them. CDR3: CASSLVRQSSGNTIYF. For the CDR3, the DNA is TGCGCCAGCAGCTTGGTCCGACAGAGCTCTGGAAACACCATATATTTT.

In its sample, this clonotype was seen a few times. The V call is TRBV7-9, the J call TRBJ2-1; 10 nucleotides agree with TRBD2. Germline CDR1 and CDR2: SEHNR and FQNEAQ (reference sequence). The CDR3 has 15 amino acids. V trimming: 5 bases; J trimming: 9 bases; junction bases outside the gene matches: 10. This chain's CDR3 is CASSGRLAGAGEQFF. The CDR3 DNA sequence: TGTGCCAGCAGCGGGCGGCTAGCGGGAGCCGGTGAGCAGTTCTTC.

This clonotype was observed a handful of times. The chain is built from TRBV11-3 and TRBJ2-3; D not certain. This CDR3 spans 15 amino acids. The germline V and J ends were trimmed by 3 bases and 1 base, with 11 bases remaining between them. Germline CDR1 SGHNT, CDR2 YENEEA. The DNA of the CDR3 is TGTGCCAGCAGCTTCGACTCCGACGGCACAGATACGCAGTATTTT. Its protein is CASSFDSDGTDTQYF.

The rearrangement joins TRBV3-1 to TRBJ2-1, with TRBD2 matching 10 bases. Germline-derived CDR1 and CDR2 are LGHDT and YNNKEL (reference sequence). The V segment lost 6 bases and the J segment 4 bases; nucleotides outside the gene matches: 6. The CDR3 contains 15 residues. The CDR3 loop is CASSFTSGTYNEQFF. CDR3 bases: TGTGCCAGCAGTTTCACTAGCGGGACTTACAATGAGCAGTTCTTC.